This is a list of T cell receptor beta chains from one sample in a study of blood T cell repertoires in COVID-19. Here immunoSEQ multiplex PCR was the method, and the copy in TCRdb shows in-frame clones only, minus some. The table has approximately 80,000 clones, over 75% seen once. The source material was peripheral blood. These receptors originate from a woman aged 70-85 years with acute or convalescent COVID-19. CDR3s include the opening cysteine and the closing phenylalanine or tryptophan. The D gene is left open where the match is weak. Only part of the rows carry a size: once, few, many, or a class if the clone is expanded.

d_gene | j_gene | v_gene | abundance | CDR3nt | CDR3aa
TRBD1 | TRBJ1-4 | TRBV10-2 | . | TGCGCCAGCAGTGAGACCTCTGACGGGACAGGGAGAGAAAAACTGTTTTTT | CASSETSDGTGREKLFF
. | TRBJ1-1 | TRBV27 | . | TGTGCCAGTCTCAGAACGGTCTCGCGCGGACAATCGCCGACGAACACTGAAGCTTTCTTT | CASLRTVSRGQSPTNTEAFF
. | TRBJ2-5 | TRBV7-2 | . | TGTGCCAGCAGCTTATGGGGAGGAGAAGAGACCCAGTACTTC | CASSLWGGEETQYF
. | TRBJ2-2 | TRBV5-1 | . | TGCGCCAGCTCCAAAACCGGGGAGCTGTTTTTT | CASSKTGELFF
TRBD1 | TRBJ1-3 | TRBV5-6 | . | TGTGCCAGCAGCCCACTCCCCGGGACAGACTCTGGAAACACCATATATTTT | CASSPLPGTDSGNTIYF
TRBD1 | TRBJ1-1 | TRBV2 | . | TGTGCCAGCAGGGGACGACAGGGGAAGGCTGAAGCTTTCTTT | CASRGRQGKAEAFF
TRBD1 | TRBJ1-1 | TRBV14 | . | TGTGCCAGCAGCCAAAACAGGGGTGAAGCTTTCTTT | CASSQNRGEAFF
TRBD2 | TRBJ2-1 | TRBV10-1 | . | TGCGCCAGCAGTCCTAGCGGGGGGGCCTCCTACAATGAGCAGTTCTTC | CASSPSGGASYNEQFF
TRBD1 | TRBJ2-6 | TRBV7-9 | . | TGTGCCAGCAGCTCCGGGACAGGGGGCCCTGTTGGGGCCAACGTCCTGACTTTC | CASSSGTGGPVGANVLTF
. | TRBJ1-3 | TRBV7-9 | . | TGTGCCAGCAGCTCCCAGGGTCTCTCTGGAAACACCATATATTTT | CASSSQGLSGNTIYF
TRBD1 | TRBJ1-3 | TRBV9 | . | TGTGCCAGCAGCGTAGGGCTCGACAGGGGGCTCGTCGGAAACACCATATATTTT | CASSVGLDRGLVGNTIYF
. | TRBJ1-2 | TRBV27 | . | TGTGCCAGCAGTTTTAACACCTTCTATGGCTACACCTTC | CASSFNTFYGYTF
. | TRBJ2-2 | TRBV2 | . | TGTGCCAGCACGCTAGCCAGGACCGGGGAGCTGTTTTTT | CASTLARTGELFF
. | TRBJ1-1 | TRBV29-1 | . | TGCAGCCAATCAAACGGGAACACTGAAGCTTTCTTT | CSQSNGNTEAFF
. | TRBJ2-4 | TRBV19 | . | TGTGCCAGTAGTATTGAGGGGGACATTCAGTACTTC | CASSIEGDIQYF
. | TRBJ2-5 | TRBV30 | few | TGTGCCTGGAGCGGTTGGGGGCGGGAGACCCAGTACTTC | CAWSGWGRETQYF
TRBD2 | TRBJ2-7 | TRBV27 | . | TGTGCCAGCAGCCTAGCGGGGTTGCGAACCTACGAGCAGTACTTC | CASSLAGLRTYEQYF
TRBD2 | TRBJ2-3 | TRBV20-1 | . | TGCAGTGCTAGTGGGGCTAGCGGGGTTACTAGCACAGATACGCAGTATTTT | CSASGASGVTSTDTQYF
. | TRBJ2-7 | TRBV6-5 | few | TGTGCCAGCAGGAGGGGGTTCTACGAGCAGTACTTC | CASRRGFYEQYF
. | TRBJ2-7 | TRBV10-1 | once | TGCGCCAGCAGTGACCAGGGGACGACTACCGGCGAGCAGTACTTC | CASSDQGTTTGEQYF
TRBD1 | TRBJ1-1 | TRBV9 | . | TGTGCCAGCAGCGAGGGACAGGCGAACACTGAAGCTTTCTTT | CASSEGQANTEAFF
. | TRBJ1-1 | TRBV28 | . | TGTGCCAGCAGTTCCCGGGGGGACACTGAAGCTTTCTTT | CASSSRGDTEAFF
. | TRBJ1-5 | TRBV4-2 | . | TGTGCCAGCAGCCAAGAACTCGGGCAGGGGTTTCCCCAGCATTTT | CASSQELGQGFPQHF
. | TRBJ2-4 | TRBV11-2 | once | TGTGCCAGCAGCTTAGGGGGGGAGGACATTCAGTACTTC | CASSLGGEDIQYF
. | TRBJ1-5 | TRBV10-2 | . | TGCGCCAGCAGTGAAGGCGGAATCTATCAGCCCCAGCATTTT | CASSEGGIYQPQHF
TRBD2 | TRBJ2-2 | TRBV6-1 | . | TGTGCCAGCAGTGAAGAACGCTCCTCTAGCGGATTCACCGGGGAGCTGTTTTTT | CASSEERSSSGFTGELFF
. | TRBJ1-5 | TRBV27 | . | TGTGCCAGCAGTCCCTTAAACCAGGGGACGCTCGGTCAGCCCCAGCATTTT | CASSPLNQGTLGQPQHF
. | TRBJ2-7 | TRBV5-5 | . | TGTGCCAGCAGCTTGTCTGTCTACGAGCAGTACTTC | CASSLSVYEQYF
. | TRBJ2-3 | TRBV16 | . | TGTGCCAGCAGTCCGGGAACCAGCACAGATACGCAGTATTTT | CASSPGTSTDTQYF
. | TRBJ2-1 | TRBV7-6 | . | TGTGCCAGCAGTGCTTTGGGAGCACGTAACAATGAGCAGTTCTTC | CASSALGARNNEQFF
. | TRBJ1-1 | TRBV12-3/TRBV12-4 | . | TGTGCCAGCAGTAAGGGGGTTGTAGCTTTCTTT | CASSKGVVAFF
. | TRBJ1-3 | TRBV7-7 | . | TGTGCTAGCAGCGCGTCGGGTGATGCTGGAAACACCATATATTTT | CASSASGDAGNTIYF
TRBD1 | TRBJ1-3 | TRBV5-1 | . | TGCGCCAGCAGCGAAGGGACAGCTGGAAACACCATATATTTT | CASSEGTAGNTIYF
. | TRBJ1-3 | TRBV11-2 | . | TGTGCCAGCAGCTTAGGACTAAACACCATATATTTT | CASSLGLNTIYF
. | TRBJ1-2 | TRBV2 | . | TGTGCCAGTTCCCGGGACTATGGCTACACCTTC | CASSRDYGYTF
. | TRBJ2-3 | TRBV28 | . | TGTGCCAGCAGCCCTACTAGCACAGATACGCAGTATTTT | CASSPTSTDTQYF
TRBD1 | TRBJ1-1 | TRBV12-5 | . | TGTGCTAGTGGTTTGGCCCAAAGGGGGACAGGGGGTTCTGAAGCTTTCTTT | CASGLAQRGTGGSEAFF
. | TRBJ1-2 | TRBV6-5 | few | TGTGCCAGCAGTTCCCTCGCGGGGGGCGCTGGCTACACCTTC | CASSSLAGGAGYTF
. | TRBJ1-5 | TRBV5-1 | . | TGCGCCAGCAGCTTGGTGTCAGGGGAACAGCCCCAGCATTTT | CASSLVSGEQPQHF
. | TRBJ1-1 | TRBV18 | . | TGTGCCAGCTCACCAGGAAGGGGGGGGACTGAAGCTTTCTTT | CASSPGRGGTEAFF
. | TRBJ2-1 | TRBV7-9 | . | TGTGCCAGCAGCTTAGTTCAGGGTATCAATGAGCAGTTCTTC | CASSLVQGINEQFF
TRBD1 | TRBJ1-5 | TRBV5-5 | . | TGTGCCAGCAGCATACAGGGGCGAGATGAGCCCCAGCATTTT | CASSIQGRDEPQHF
. | TRBJ2-2 | TRBV10-2 | . | TGCGCCGGCTGGGGTGGACTACCGAACACCGGGGAGCTGTTTTTT | CAGWGGLPNTGELFF
. | TRBJ2-3 | TRBV6-5 | once | TGTGCCAGCCAGGAGCGGCCCCGTAGCACAGATACGCAGTATTTT | CASQERPRSTDTQYF
. | TRBJ2-2 | TRBV12-1 | few | TGTGCCAGCAGCTCAAGACTGAACACCGGGGAGCTGTTTTTT | CASSSRLNTGELFF
TRBD1 | TRBJ2-2 | TRBV9 | . | TGTGCCAGCAGCCTTACAGGGGCGAACACCGGGGAGCTGTTTTTT | CASSLTGANTGELFF
TRBD1 | TRBJ2-7 | TRBV3-1/TRBV3-2 | few | TGTGCCAGCAGCCAAGGAGGGGGCGGCTACGAGCAGTACTTC | CASSQGGGGYEQYF
. | TRBJ1-1 | TRBV5-1 | few | TGCGCCAGCAGCTTGGCCGGGGGTCGCGACACTGAAGCTTTCTTT | CASSLAGGRDTEAFF
TRBD1 | TRBJ2-2 | TRBV30 | . | TGTGCCTGGAGTGGGGACAGGGACAAAAACACCGGGGAGCTGTTTTTT | CAWSGDRDKNTGELFF
. | TRBJ2-2 | TRBV18 | . | TGTGCCAGCTCACCGCCCGGGAGAACCGGGGAGCTGTTTTTT | CASSPPGRTGELFF
. | TRBJ1-1 | TRBV3-1/TRBV3-2 | once | TGTGCCAGCAGCCAATTTTCCGGGAACACTGAAGCTTTCTTT | CASSQFSGNTEAFF
. | TRBJ1-1 | TRBV19 | . | TGTGCCAGTAGTACCCTACAGGGTTTCGAAGCTTTCTTT | CASSTLQGFEAFF
. | TRBJ1-5 | TRBV19 | . | TGTGCCAGTAATTTGTTTATCCTCAATCAGCCCCAGCATTTT | CASNLFILNQPQHF
TRBD1 | TRBJ1-2 | TRBV27 | few | TGTGCCAGCAGTTCTTTAGGAGACAGGGGAGTTAACTATGGCTACACCTTC | CASSSLGDRGVNYGYTF
TRBD1 | TRBJ1-1 | TRBV7-2 | once | TGTGCCAGCAGCCGAAACCCGGGACAGGAGACTTTCTTT | CASSRNPGQETFF
. | TRBJ1-1 | TRBV18 | . | TGTGCCAGCTCACCCAGACCCCAACGGGTCGCTGAAGCTTTCTTT | CASSPRPQRVAEAFF
. | TRBJ1-1 | TRBV5-1 | . | TGCGCCAGCAGCCCCAGGGGAGACACTGAAGCTTTCTTT | CASSPRGDTEAFF